This is a list of T cell receptor beta chains from one sample in a study of blood T cell repertoires in COVID-19. Using immunoSEQ multiplex PCR, the repertoire was profiled, and TCRdb retains in-frame clones only, with some absent. The sample includes 55,000 to 75,000 clones, 82% seen only once; the top ten take approximately 16%. The sample consisted of peripheral blood. The receptor set was obtained from a man at least 80 years old with active COVID-19. The CDR3 runs from the conserved cysteine through the conserved F or W. The D gene is left open where the match is weak. Clone size is stated in some rows and not others, as once, few, many or a class when expanded.

cdr3_nt cdr3_aa cdr3_length d_call v_call clone_size j_call
TGTGCCAGCAGTTACGGGCAGGGAAGCAATCAGCCCCAGCATTTT CASSYGQGSNQPQHF 15 - TRBV6-6 - TRBJ1-5
TGTGCCAGCAGCCAAGGACTAGTTTTGTCAGATACGCAGTATTTT CASSQGLVLSDTQYF 15 TRBD2 TRBV7-9 - TRBJ2-3
TGCGCCAGCAGAGGCCAGGGGGCAGGGAACACTGAAGCTTTCTTT CASRGQGAGNTEAFF 15 TRBD1 TRBV5-1 - TRBJ1-1
TGTGCCAGCCGCCACTGGGGCAGTAACTATGGCTACACCTTC CASRHWGSNYGYTF 14 - TRBV28 few TRBJ1-2
TGTGCCAGCAAGGAGGGGTTTTCACCCCTCCACTTT CASKEGFSPLHF 12 - TRBV6-6 few TRBJ1-6
TGTGCCTTATGGGAGGGGGGTAGTGGCAATCAGCCCCAGCATTTT CALWEGGSGNQPQHF 15 - TRBV6-5 - TRBJ1-5
TGTGCCAGCAGCGTCGGCGGGGACTCTAGCTATGGCTACACCTTC CASSVGGDSSYGYTF 15 - TRBV28 once TRBJ1-2
TGTGCCACCAGCAGAGGGACTAGCGTCAATGAGCAGTTCTTC CATSRGTSVNEQFF 14 TRBD2 TRBV15 once TRBJ2-1
TGTGCCACCGTCGGGACTAGCGGGAACAATGAGCAGTTCTTC CATVGTSGNNEQFF 14 TRBD2 TRBV19 - TRBJ2-1
TGTGCCAGCAGCCCCCAACAGGGCTATGGCTACACCTTC CASSPQQGYGYTF 13 - TRBV7-2 - TRBJ1-2
TGCGCCAGCAGCTTGGCGGGAGGAACGGAGACCCAGTACTTC CASSLAGGTETQYF 14 TRBD2 TRBV5-1 - TRBJ2-5
TGTGCCAGCAGCGCGGGACAGCCCGCCAGGGAGACCCAGTACTTC CASSAGQPARETQYF 15 - TRBV7-8 few TRBJ2-5
TGTGCCAGCAAAGGCGGAAGCTACAATGAGCAGTTCTTC CASKGGSYNEQFF 13 - TRBV28 - TRBJ2-1
TGCGCCAGCAGCTTGTACCGGACAGGGTTGCATGGCTACACCTTC CASSLYRTGLHGYTF 15 TRBD1 TRBV5-1 - TRBJ1-2
TGTGCCACCAGCAGAGCACTGTTGTACCAAGAGACCCAGTACTTC CATSRALLYQETQYF 15 - TRBV15 - TRBJ2-5
TGTGCCAGCAGCAGCAGACAGGGACTCTACGAGCAGTACTTC CASSSRQGLYEQYF 14 - TRBV7-8 - TRBJ2-7
TGTGCCAGCAGCCCGAACAGGGGGATCGCGGAGACCCAGTACTTC CASSPNRGIAETQYF 15 TRBD1 TRBV6-5 - TRBJ2-5
TGCAGTGCTAGCTACACCGGGGAGCTGTTTTTT CSASYTGELFF 11 - TRBV20-1 once TRBJ2-2
TGCGCCAGCAGCCAAGTTACGGGACAGAGAGCCGGGGAGCTGTTTTTT CASSQVTGQRAGELFF 16 TRBD1 TRBV4-1 - TRBJ2-2
TGCGCCAGCAGCAGTAGGACTAGCGGGGGGACCGGGGAGCTGTTTTTT CASSSRTSGGTGELFF 16 TRBD2 TRBV5-1 - TRBJ2-2
TGTGCCAGTCGTATACAGGGGGTCCAAAAGAATCAGCCCCAGCATTTT CASRIQGVQKNQPQHF 16 TRBD1 TRBV19 - TRBJ1-5
TGTGCCAGCAGCGTCGGGACAGGAGGGCTTGTAGGGACCCAGTACTTC CASSVGTGGLVGTQYF 16 TRBD1 TRBV7-2 - TRBJ2-5
TGTGCCAGTAGTCTTCAGGGGTTGGACACTGAAGCTTTCTTT CASSLQGLDTEAFF 14 - TRBV19 - TRBJ1-1
TGTGCCAGCAGCTTTGGTTACGGGAGGGGTTCCTACGAGCAGTACTTC CASSFGYGRGSYEQYF 16 TRBD2 TRBV7-2 - TRBJ2-7
TGTGCCAGCAGCGAGGGACTAGAGGTAGGTGAGCAGTTCTTC CASSEGLEVGEQFF 14 TRBD2 TRBV5-6 once TRBJ2-1
TGTGCCACCAGCAGACGCGGGATCCAAGAGACCCAGTACTTC CATSRRGIQETQYF 14 - TRBV15 - TRBJ2-5
TGTGCCAGCAGCCGGGGACAGGCGTTCAATCAGCCCCAGCATTTT CASSRGQAFNQPQHF 15 TRBD1 TRBV6-5 - TRBJ1-5
TGTGCCAGCAGCTTATTGACTAGCGGGAGGCACAATGAGCAGTTCTTC CASSLLTSGRHNEQFF 16 TRBD2 TRBV7-3 - TRBJ2-1
TGCAGCGTCGAAGCGGCGGGGGGGTTGGAGCTGTTTTTT CSVEAAGGLELFF 13 TRBD2 TRBV29-1 - TRBJ2-2
TGTGCCAGCAATCCCCCAGAATTACACAATGAGCAGTTCTTC CASNPPELHNEQFF 14 - TRBV6-5 - TRBJ2-1
TGTGCCAGCAGCCAAAGGTCTCAAGGGGCTCCCTACGAGCAGTACTTC CASSQRSQGAPYEQYF 16 - TRBV14 - TRBJ2-7
TGTGCCAGCAGAGCGACAGCCTCGGGCGAGCAGTACTTC CASRATASGEQYF 13 - TRBV6-5 - TRBJ2-7
TGTGCCAGCAGCTTCAACCCCGGGACAGGGGAAGAGACCCAGTACTTC CASSFNPGTGEETQYF 16 TRBD1 TRBV7-2 - TRBJ2-5
TGTGCCAGCAGCTTAGCGGACAGGGCGTTTAGAGATACGCAGTATTTT CASSLADRAFRDTQYF 16 TRBD1 TRBV7-2 - TRBJ2-3